This T cell receptor (beta chain) was identified in a study of cytomegalovirus exposure and HLA in healthy donors. Study-level results: CMV antigen specificity was confirmed in vitro for a few CMV-associated chains. The study listed approximately 160 cytomegalovirus-associated TCR beta chains.

Method: immunoSEQ multiplex PCR; TCRdb's copy keeps in-frame clones and lacks some. The sample includes 43,000 or so clones, around nine tenths of them seen just once. V shed 7 bases and J 7 bases; nucleotides not matched to a gene: 11. Germline lookup yields CDR1 SNHLY and CDR2 FYNNEI. CDR3 length: 15 residues. Remarks on this clone: Its antigen is unknown.

The receptor's source is a man aged 18 to 30 in good health and CMV-seronegative. The V gene is TRBV2, the J gene TRBJ2-2, with 8 bases that match TRBD2. Specimen: PBMCs. The CDR3 loop reads CASTPYAGGGGELFF. The CDR3 nucleotides read TGTGCCAGCACCCCCTATGCGGGGGGAGGCGGGGAGCTGTTTTTT.